This T cell receptor (beta chain) came from a study of T-cell memory formation after mild COVID-19. Study context: TCR clusters mostly belonged to single donors. Study-wide points: Detection of some responders pre-infection suggested pre-existing cross-reactive memory T cells participated. Confirmation of SARS-CoV-2 specificity was lacking for second-wave clones peaking day 37.

Remarks on this clonotype: The antigen remains undetermined.

A 5'RACE reaction primed in the constant segment made cDNA libraries of TCR alpha and TCR beta, and these carried sample barcodes and UMIs. Each CDR3 protein is one row after TCRdb ran MiXCR on the 5' RACE reads. The table includes about 430,000 distinct CDR3 sequences, 24% detected once. CDR3 length equals 14 residues. Germline CDR1 and CDR2: MNHEY and SVGEGT. V lost 2 bases, J lost 7 bases, and 14 bases lay in between. The sample consisted of PBMCs or a T cell subset sorted from them (not recorded which). The chain recombines TRBV6-2 or TRBV6-3 with TRBJ2-5; D might be TRBD1 (5 bases). The receptor's source is an adult woman who had mild COVID-19 (a few samples of this study predate the infection). Cell type and time point are not known. CDR3 in amino acids: CASSYRGVEGTQYF. The CDR3 DNA reads as TGTGCCAGCAGTTACAGGGGTGTGGAAGGGACCCAGTACTTC.